The entry below describes one T cell receptor (beta chain). Authors' data handling: Reference gene primer amplification gave estimated nucleated cell counts. TCRdb keeps only in-frame clones here, not all; method: immunoSEQ multiplex PCR. The DNA gave D and trimming, while V, J and clone size come from that table. Among more than 95,000 clones listed, 85% were seen once. This entry belongs to a study of blood T cell repertoires in COVID-19. Study at large: From T cells, B-cell-depleted T cells, or PBMCs came the material, which was cDNA or gDNA.

CDR1 and CDR2 (germline): SGHDN, FVKESK. The CDR3 has 12 amino acids. The ends were cut back, 3 bases at V and 4 bases at J, with 4 bases in the middle. This chain joins TRBV14 and TRBJ1-5, with D hard to call. Input material: peripheral blood. The clonotype originates from an elderly man with active or convalescent COVID-19. As DNA, the CDR3 is TGTGCCAGCAGCCAGACAAATCAGCCCCAGCATTTT. Its protein is CASSQTNQPQHF. Using reference TRBV14 and TRBJ1-5 for the parts outside the CDR3, the full variable domain is EAGVTQFPSHSVIEKGQTVTLRCDPISGHDNLYWYRRVMGKEIKFLLHFVKESKQDESGMPNNRFLAERTGGTYSTLKVQPAELEDSGVYFCASSQTNQPQHFGDGTRLSIL.